What follows are 15 T cell receptor beta chains derived from one specimen sequenced in a study of human T cells and chemical hapten exposure. TCRdb re-analysed the 5' RACE reads in MiXCR, keeping a single row per CDR3 protein. The table lists about 140,000 distinct CDR3 sequences, around 4% of them singletons, with 1.3% to 1.5% in the top ten. Blood, whole and unfractionated, served as the source for total RNA extraction. The receptors were gathered from a female donor in good health.

This chain connects TRBV6-1 to TRBJ2-3, with no clear D. The germline CDR1 and CDR2 sequences are MNHNS and SASEGT. The CDR3 runs 12 residues. Deletions cut 1 base from V and 7 bases from J, with 6 bases between. The CDR3 region has the DNA TGTGCCAGCAGTGAAGGACGAAATACGCAGTATTTT. Protein: CASSEGRNTQYF.

This clonotype was seen at least ten times. The chain employs TRBV7-3 and TRBJ2-3; D gene uncertain. V lost 1 base to trimming and J lost 1 base, with 3 bases between them. Germline V lookup: CDR1 SGHTA, CDR2 FQGTGA. The CDR3 totals 13 residues. DNA for the CDR3: TGTGCCAGCAGCTTAATGGGCACAGATACGCAGTATTTT. This codes for CASSLMGTDTQYF.

This clonotype turned up a few times. The rearrangement joins TRBV28 to TRBJ2-7, with TRBD1 matching over 7 bases. Germline CDR1 reads MDHEN; CDR2 reads SYDVKM. The CDR3 spans 15 residues. Trimming removed 7 bases from V and 0 bases from J; junction bases left unmatched: 9. The CDR3: CASTLGGSRSYEQYF. CDR3 coding DNA: TGTGCCAGCACCCTAGGGGGCTCCCGCTCCTACGAGCAGTACTTC. The full variable domain, its missing parts supplied by reference TRBV28 and TRBJ2-7, is DVKVTQSSRYLVKRTGEKVFLECVQDMDHENMFWYRQDPGLGLRLIYFSYDVKMKEKGDIPEGYSVSREKKERFSLILESASTNQTSMYLCASTLGGSRSYEQYFGPGTRLTVT.

In DNA form, the CDR3 reads TGTGCCACCAGCAGAGATAACAGGGGGAACTATGGCTACACCTTC. It codes for CATSRDNRGNYGYTF. This chain connects TRBV15 to TRBJ1-2, with TRBD1 matching over 8 bases. The CDR3 spans 15 residues. The junction had 2 bases not matched to a gene; V was cut back by 0 bases and J by 2 bases. Germline CDR1 reads LNHNV; CDR2 reads YYDKDF (reference sequence).

This clonotype was found many times. V gene TRBV6-5 combines with J gene TRBJ2-1; TRBD1 agrees at 7 bases. This CDR3 is 19 amino acids long. The V gene's germline CDR1 is MNHEY and CDR2 SVGAGI. The V gene end was trimmed by 0 bases and the J gene end by 0 bases; junction bases not matched to a gene: 11. This chain's CDR3 is CASSYSTGQEISSYNEQFF. CDR3 sequence (DNA): TGTGCCAGCAGTTACTCAACCGGACAGGAGATTAGCTCCTACAATGAGCAGTTCTTC.

In this sample, this clonotype turned up many times. This chain joins TRBV20-1 and TRBJ2-3; TRBD1 matches at 11 bases. Germline V gene lookup returns CDR1 DFQATT and CDR2 SNEGSKA (reference sequence). With V trimmed by 4 bases and J by 2 bases, 8 bases remained unmatched. This CDR3 region has 16 residues. Written as DNA, the CDR3 is TGCAGTGCTATCCGAGGGACAGGGGGTGTCACAGATACGCAGTATTTT. As protein: CSAIRGTGGVTDTQYF.

This clonotype was observed at least ten times. In DNA form, the CDR3 reads TGTGCCAGCTCACGAGGACAGGGGCGGCGCTCTGGGGCCAACGTCCTGACTTTC. The encoded protein is CASSRGQGRRSGANVLTF. The chain links TRBV18 to TRBJ2-6; 9 bases line up with TRBD1. The ends lost 4 bases at V and 0 bases at J; junction bases unmatched: 7. In germline, CDR1 is KGHSH, CDR2 LQKENI. The CDR3 runs 18 residues. Together with reference TRBV18 and TRBJ2-6, the CDR3 gives the full variable domain: NAGVMQNPRHLVRRRGQEARLRCSPMKGHSHVYWYRQLPEEGLKFMVYLQKENIIDESGMPKERFSAEFPKEGPSILRIQQVVRGDSAAYFCASSRGQGRRSGANVLTFGAGSRLTVL.

Many counts were recorded for this clonotype. The rearrangement uses TRBV7-2 and TRBJ1-5; 8 bases match TRBD1. CDR3 length: 18 residues. V gave up 0 bases and J gave up 6 bases; unmatched junction bases: 13. Germline V gene lookup returns CDR1 SGHTA and CDR2 FQGNSA. The CDR3 DNA follows: TGTGCCAGCAGCTTAGCGACTTTCGACAGGGGTGAGGTTCAGCCCCAGCATTTT. It translates to CASSLATFDRGEVQPQHF.

This clonotype was observed many times. The genes are TRBV9 and TRBJ2-3; 10 bases align to TRBD2. The CDR3 contains 17 residues. The V gene end was trimmed by 1 base and the J gene end by 1 base; junction bases not matched to a gene: 6. The germline V gene encodes CDR1 SGDLS and CDR2 YYNGEE. CDR3: CASSVRSGGAGTDTQYF. The CDR3 DNA is TGTGCCAGCAGCGTACGAAGCGGGGGGGCAGGCACAGATACGCAGTATTTT.

This clonotype was counted ten times or more. The chain carries TRBV7-9 and TRBJ2-2; possible D gene TRBD1, 5 bases. This CDR3 comprises 13 residues. V was trimmed by 4 bases and J by 7 bases, leaving 10 bases between them. CDR1 and CDR2 (germline): SEHNR, FQNEAQ (reference sequence). DNA for the CDR3: TGTGCCAGCAGCTCGAACAGGAACGGGGAGCTGTTTTTT. Translating it yields CASSSNRNGELFF.

A word on this clonotype: Possible read error: a much larger clone is one base away. The chain employs TRBV6-2 or TRBV6-3 and TRBJ1-5; possible D gene TRBD1, 5 bases. This CDR3 region has 15 residues. V lost 6 bases, J lost 0 bases, and 12 bases lay in between. Germline CDR1 is MNHEY and CDR2 is SVGEGT. DNA of the CDR3: TGTGCCAGCAGGCCGGGGCACGGTAGCAATCAGCCCCAGCATTTT. This gives the protein CASRPGHGSNQPQHF.

This clonotype was observed many times. The chain is built from TRBV6-5 and TRBJ1-1; 8 bases are a match to TRBD1. This CDR3 comprises 13 residues. V shed 10 bases, J shed 4 bases, and the junction held 8 bases outside the gene matches. CDR1 and CDR2 from the germline V gene are MNHEY and SVGAGI. The CDR3: CATRTGMSTEAFF. The CDR3 coding sequence is TGTGCCACCCGGACAGGGATGAGCACTGAAGCTTTCTTT.

This clonotype was detected many times. The chain joins TRBV28 to TRBJ2-3; no clear D. From germline, CDR1 is MDHEN and CDR2 SYDVKM. V lost 1 base and J lost 4, with 6 bases in between. The CDR3 covers 13 residues. The CDR3 here is CASSLSLADTQYF. The CDR3 DNA is TGTGCCAGCAGTTTATCGCTAGCAGATACGCAGTATTTT.

This clonotype was counted at least ten times. This sequence joins TRBV20-1 and TRBJ1-1; tentatively, D is TRBD1 (5 bases). CDR1 is DFQATT and CDR2 is SNEGSKA in the germline V gene (reference sequence). The V end was cut by 0 bases, the J end by 0 bases, with 17 bases between. This CDR3 contains 17 residues. The chain's CDR3 is CSARDPGGRGVNTEAFF. CDR3 bases: TGCAGTGCTAGAGATCCGGGAGGTAGAGGGGTGAACACTGAAGCTTTCTTT.

The chain links TRBV20-1 to TRBJ1-1, with no clear D. Trimming took 5 bases from V and 4 from J, leaving 17 bases between them. CDR3 length equals 14 residues. Germline V gives CDR1 DFQATT, CDR2 SNEGSKA (reference sequence). The CDR3 nucleotides are TGCAGTGCTCCCCGGGCAGCCGGAAGCACTGAAGCTTTCTTT. Its protein is CSAPRAAGSTEAFF.